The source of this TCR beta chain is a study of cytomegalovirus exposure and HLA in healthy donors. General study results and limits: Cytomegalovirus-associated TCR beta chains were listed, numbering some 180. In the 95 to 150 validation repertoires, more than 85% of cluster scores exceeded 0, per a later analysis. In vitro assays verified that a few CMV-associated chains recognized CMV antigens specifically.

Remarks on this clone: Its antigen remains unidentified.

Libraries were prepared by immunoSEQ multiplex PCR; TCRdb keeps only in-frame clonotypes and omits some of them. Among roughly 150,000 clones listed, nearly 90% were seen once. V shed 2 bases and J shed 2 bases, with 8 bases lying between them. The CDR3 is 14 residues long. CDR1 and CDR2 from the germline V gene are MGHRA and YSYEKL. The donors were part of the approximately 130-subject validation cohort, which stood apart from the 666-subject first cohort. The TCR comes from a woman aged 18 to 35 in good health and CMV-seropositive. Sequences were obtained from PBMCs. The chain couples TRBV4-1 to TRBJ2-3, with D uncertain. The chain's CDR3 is CASSQIGNTDTQYF. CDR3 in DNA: TGCGCCAGCAGCCAAATCGGTAACACAGATACGCAGTATTTT.